Following are 18 T cell receptor beta chains from one sample sequenced in a study of CD8 T cells in ankylosing spondylitis (dated by TCRdb to the late 2010s). No cognate antigen is known for these TCRs. Libraries were constructed by 5' RACE. Instrument on record: Illumina HiSeq 2500. The public reads were run again by TCRdb, first through fastp at Q25 and then through MiXCR, and only productive beta chains were kept. Identical CDR3 proteins give one entry, which carries the most common genes and DNA. Within this sample are under 450,000 distinct CDR3 sequences, with roughly a sixth of them counted one time only. Just over 1% of the sample is in the top ten clones. The investigation overall reported the following: Blood from ankylosing spondylitis patients appeared to be characterized by a TCR beta motif made up of under ten highly homologous amino acid variants.

What was sequenced was blood, either unsorted or a sorted T cell fraction (not recorded which). The receptors derive from a male donor with ankylosing spondylitis.

This clonotype has a handful of counts. The CDR3 here is CSARAGGLDNQPQHF. CDR3 in DNA: TGCAGTGCTAGAGCCGGGGGACTCGACAATCAGCCCCAGCATTTT. The chain joins TRBV20-1 to TRBJ1-5, with D perhaps TRBD1 (5 bases). The CDR3 contains 15 residues. Germline V gene data show CDR1 as DFQATT and CDR2 as SNEGSKA (reference sequence). Trimming removed 1 base from V and 3 bases from J, with 13 bases in between.

This clonotype has more than one count but fewer than ten. The rearrangement uses TRBV5-1 and TRBJ1-1; no reliable D call. Germline CDR1 reads SGHRS; CDR2 reads YFSETQ. The CDR3 is 14 residues long. Trimming cost V 0 bases and J 5 bases, with 11 bases left between them. CDR3 region: CASSLGDVGTEAFF. CDR3 DNA: TGCGCCAGCAGCTTGGGGGATGTGGGAACTGAAGCTTTCTTT. Together with reference TRBV5-1 and TRBJ1-1, the CDR3 gives the full variable domain: KAGVTQTPRYLIKTRGQQVTLSCSPISGHRSVSWYQQTPGQGLQFLFEYFSETQRNKGNFPGRFSGRQFSNSRSEMNVSTLELGDSALYLCASSLGDVGTEAFFGQGTRLTVV.

This clonotype has more than one count but fewer than ten. The rearrangement uses TRBV4-2 and TRBJ2-3; weak D call: TRBD2 (7 bases). V lost 6 bases to trimming and J lost 0 bases, with 13 bases between them. Germline V CDR1 and CDR2: LGHNA, YNFKEQ. This CDR3 comprises 15 residues. The CDR3 loop reads CASRQRGGSTDTQYF. The CDR3 coding sequence is TGTGCCAGCAGACAAAGGGGGGGGAGCACAGATACGCAGTATTTT.

The V and J genes are TRBV7-2 and TRBJ2-7, with 8 bases identical to TRBD2. Germline-derived CDR1 and CDR2 are SGHTA and FQGNSA. The V and J ends lost 6 bases and 4 bases, in that order; junction bases with no gene match: 14. The CDR3 covers 16 residues. CDR3 DNA: TGTGCCAGCAGTTCCCTCGGGGCTAGCGGGTTTTACGAGCAGTACTTC. It codes for CASSSLGASGFYEQYF. Supplemented by reference TRBV7-2 and TRBJ2-7, the full variable domain reads GAGVSQSPSNKVTEKGKDVELRCDPISGHTALYWYRQSLGQGLEFLIYFQGNSAPDKSGLPSDRFSAERTGGSVSTLTIQRTQQEDSAVYLCASSSLGASGFYEQYFGPGTRLTVT.

This clonotype was observed a handful of times. The chain links TRBV7-2 to TRBJ1-2; D is uncertain. CDR1 is SGHTA, CDR2 FQGNSA, per germline. The ends were cut back, 0 bases at V and 4 bases at J, with 6 bases in the middle. The CDR3 loop spans 13 amino acids. DNA of the CDR3: TGTGCCAGCAGCTTAGCGAAGAGCTATGGCTACACCTTC. Protein product: CASSLAKSYGYTF. The entire variable domain, with the rest obtained from reference TRBV7-2 and TRBJ1-2, is as follows: GAGVSQSPSNKVTEKGKDVELRCDPISGHTALYWYRQSLGQGLEFLIYFQGNSAPDKSGLPSDRFSAERTGGSVSTLTIQRTQQEDSAVYLCASSLAKSYGYTFGSGTRLTVV.

The chain carries TRBV6-4 and TRBJ1-1, with 8 bases that match TRBD1. CDR1 and CDR2 from the germline V gene are MRHNA and SNTAGT. The CDR3 is 15 amino acids. With V trimmed by 6 bases and J by 4 bases, 10 bases remained unmatched. The CDR3 region is CASSHPDRVRTEAFF. The CDR3 coding sequence is TGTGCCAGCAGCCACCCGGACAGGGTTCGCACTGAAGCTTTCTTT.

This clonotype was seen only a few times. The J gene is TRBJ1-5, the V gene TRBV7-8, with 7 bases matching TRBD1. The J segment lost 6 bases and the V segment lost 4 bases, leaving 3 bases of the junction unmatched. The germline V gene encodes CDR1 SGHVS and CDR2 FQNEAQ. The CDR3 is 13 amino acids. CDR3 DNA: TGTGCCAGCAGCTCACAGGGGTTTCAGCCCCAGCATTTT. It is translated as CASSSQGFQPQHF. Together with reference TRBV7-8 and TRBJ1-5, the CDR3 gives the full variable domain: GAGVSQSPRYKVAKRGQDVALRCDPISGHVSLFWYQQALGQGPEFLTYFQNEAQLDKSGLPSDRFFAERPEGSVSTLKIQRTQQEDSAVYLCASSSQGFQPQHFGDGTRLSIL.

The genes are TRBV5-1 and TRBJ2-5; 8 positions agree with TRBD1. The CDR3 sequence is 16 residues long. Germline-derived CDR1 and CDR2 are SGHRS and YFSETQ. The V segment lost 1 base and the J segment 1 base; nucleotides outside the gene matches: 6. CDR3 nucleotides: TGCGCCAGCAGCTTGCTGGCAGGGGGCCCCCAAGAGACCCAGTACTTC. Its protein product is CASSLLAGGPQETQYF.

Remarks on this clonotype: The junction and the germline gene differ at one end; a read error may be behind it. V gene TRBV7-9 combines with J gene TRBJ2-7, with TRBD1 matching over 9 bases. Germline V CDR1 and CDR2: SEHNR, FQNEAQ (reference sequence). The CDR3 totals 14 residues. The CDR3 loop reads CASTLQGALYEQYF. The DNA for the CDR3 is TGTGCCAGCACCTTACAGGGGGCCCTCTACGAGCAGTACTTC.

The rearrangement joins TRBV5-1 to TRBJ1-5; the match to TRBD1 covers 9 bases. Germline V CDR1 and CDR2: SGHRS, YFSETQ. This CDR3 is built from 15 residues. V trimming: 4 bases; J trimming: 0 bases; junction bases outside the gene matches: 2. CDR3 DNA sequence: TGCGCCAGCAGCCGGACAGGGGATAGCAATCAGCCCCAGCATTTT. Its translation: CASSRTGDSNQPQHF.

This clonotype was seen more than once but under ten times. This chain links TRBV5-5 with TRBJ2-5, with D unresolved. This CDR3 comprises 14 residues. The V gene lost 0 bases and the J gene lost 6 bases, with 12 bases spanning the gap. CDR1 and CDR2 from the germline V gene are SGHKS and YYEKEE (reference sequence). CDR3 nucleotides: TGTGCCAGCAGCTTGGAGGGCGGTCAGCAGACCCAGTACTTC. Its protein product is CASSLEGGQQTQYF.

This clonotype has a handful of counts. The chain joins TRBV20-1 to TRBJ2-1; 10 bases map to TRBD2. With 6 bases clipped from V and 0 bases from J, the junction kept 5 bases outside the gene matches. CDR1 and CDR2 (germline): DFQATT, SNEGSKA (reference sequence). This CDR3 comprises 15 residues. The CDR3 protein is CSALTSGFSYNEQFF. The CDR3, as DNA: TGCAGTGCCCTGACTAGCGGGTTCTCCTACAATGAGCAGTTCTTC.

There are a few counts of this clonotype. The chain carries TRBV9 and TRBJ1-2; D might be TRBD1 (6 bases). In germline, CDR1 is SGDLS, CDR2 YYNGEE. Trimming pared 4 bases from V and 4 bases from J, leaving 17 bases between. The length of the CDR3 is 15 residues. The CDR3 nucleotides read TGTGCCAGCAGCTCCTCAGGGACACAATTCTATGGCTACACCTTC. Protein: CASSSSGTQFYGYTF.

The chain has TRBV5-1 and TRBJ2-1, with 10 bases lining up with TRBD2. The CDR3 spans 17 residues. Germline V lookup: CDR1 SGHRS, CDR2 YFSETQ. V gave up 4 bases and J gave up 8 bases; unmatched junction bases: 15. The CDR3: CASSETPTSGGVHEQFF. CDR3 DNA sequence: TGCGCCAGCAGCGAAACCCCTACCAGCGGGGGGGTCCATGAGCAGTTCTTC.

This clonotype has more than one count but fewer than ten. This chain connects TRBV7-9 to TRBJ1-2, with D hard to call. CDR1 is SEHNR, CDR2 FQNEAQ, per germline (reference sequence). This CDR3 region has 15 residues. Between the trimmed V and J ends, which lost 5 bases and 4 bases, there was a span of 17 bases. CDR3 in DNA: TGTGCCAGCAGCCCCTTGCGGGAGTCTATCTATGGCTACACCTTC. Its translation is CASSPLRESIYGYTF.

The rearrangement joins TRBV10-3 to TRBJ2-3; TRBD1 might be the D (6 bases). Germline assignment: CDR1 ENHRY and CDR2 SYGVKD. The CDR3 covers 13 residues. Trimming took off 2 bases at V and 9 bases at J, with 12 bases between the two ends. CDR3 residues: CAISEGRRGTQYF. The DNA of the CDR3 is TGTGCCATCAGTGAGGGTCGCAGGGGCACGCAGTATTTT.

This clonotype was detected a few times. The chain is built from TRBV4-1 and TRBJ1-5, with TRBD1 matching over 8 bases. The ends lost 4 bases at V and 7 bases at J; junction bases unmatched: 9. CDR1 and CDR2 (germline): MGHRA, YSYEKL. The CDR3 extends over 15 amino acids. CDR3 nucleotide sequence: TGCGCCAGCAGCCCGGCTGGACAGGGAAGCCAGCCCCAGCATTTT. Its translation: CASSPAGQGSQPQHF.

The V and J genes are TRBV5-6 and TRBJ1-5; maybe TRBD1 (5 bases). The length of the CDR3 is 15 residues. Deletions cut 4 bases from V and 4 bases from J, with 15 bases between. CDR1 SGHDT and CDR2 YYEEEE come from the germline V gene. CDR3 nucleotide sequence: TGTGCCAGCAGCCTCGCCCCAGGGATTAATCAGCCCCAGCATTTT. It translates to CASSLAPGINQPQHF.